This T cell receptor beta chain was found in a study of OX40 agonist ivuxolimab in advanced cancers. On the study more broadly: Prior checkpoint blockade (anti-PD-1, anti-PD-L1 or anti-CTLA-4) was permitted; approximately 41% had it. Whole-study findings and limits: Circulating CD4+ and CD8+ T cells showed clonal expansion by week 6 at 0.1 to 3.0 mg/kg.

Sequenced by immunoSEQ multiplex PCR; TCRdb stores in-frame clones only, minus some. The sample shows roughly 79,000 clones, 91% of them seen only once. Germline loops: CDR1 MNHEY, CDR2 SVGAGI. This CDR3 region has 14 residues. V was pared by 4 bases and J by 11 bases, with 12 bases of the junction left unmatched. Autoimmune disease history or systemic immunosuppression meant exclusion. This clone was seen a single time. Its specificity is unknown. The material was CD4+ or CD8+ T cells sorted from blood, obtained in a trial of the OX40 agonist ivuxolimab. The clonotype comes from an adult with an advanced solid tumor such as melanoma, head and neck, liver or kidney cancer. The chain employs TRBV6-5 and TRBJ2-5; 8 nucleotides match TRBD1. As DNA, the CDR3 is TGTGCCAGCAGTTCTCCGGACAGGGCCCTTGAGCAGTACTTC. Protein sequence: CASSSPDRALEQYF.